This TCR beta chain was sequenced during a study of human T cells and chemical hapten exposure. As for time point: pre-sensitization, week 0. Regarding treatment: therapeutic diphenylcyclopropenone sensitization with weekly scalp DPC. Venepuncture was done earlier than the placement of each patch test. The library labeled individual cDNA molecules by adding unique molecular identifiers to them. TCRdb reprocessed the RACE reads via MiXCR and lists one record per CDR3 protein. The data show some 360,000 distinct CDR3 sequences, 4% to 6% seen once. This CDR3 spans 15 amino acids. The germline V gene has CDR1 SGHTA and CDR2 FQGNSA. Trimming removed 3 bases at V and 0 bases at J, with 9 bases between.

The specimen was whole blood, collected in connection with sensitization to the hapten diphenylcyclopropenone (DPC). The chain recombines TRBV7-2 with TRBJ1-5, with D hard to call. The TCR sequence derives from a woman aged 50 to 60 with alopecia areata. Some clones in this sample may be carry-over from other donors' samples. CDR3 in DNA: TGTGCCAGCAGCTTCCAGGTGGATAGCAATCAGCCCCAGCATTTT. This translates into CASSFQVDSNQPQHF.